Only a few counts were recorded for the clone carrying this T cell receptor beta chain. This sample was included in a study of T-cell memory formation after mild COVID-19. Study details: There were largely donor-specific TCR clusters.

There are 18 residues in the CDR3. From germline, CDR1 is SGDLS and CDR2 YYNGEE. The V gene end was trimmed by 0 bases and the J gene end by 6 bases; junction bases not matched to a gene: 15. TCRdb re-called the 5' RACE reads with MiXCR, one entry per CDR3 protein. The sample lists 350,000 to 500,000 distinct CDR3 sequences, 20% occurring once. The receptor comes from an adult woman who had mild COVID-19 (a few samples of this study predate the infection). Cell type and time point are not known. V usage is TRBV9 and J usage is TRBJ1-2; 9 bases are a match to TRBD1. The sample consisted of PBMCs or a T cell subset sorted from them (not recorded which). CDR3 DNA: TGTGCCAGCAGCGTAGACGGGAGCGGACAGGGGTTTATCGATGGCTACACCTTC. Its translation is CASSVDGSGQGFIDGYTF.